Sequencing of this T cell receptor (beta chain) was carried out in a study of technical replicates of blood from a few donors. V shed 4 bases, J shed 4 bases, and the junction held 5 bases outside the gene matches. CDR1 and CDR2 (germline): SGHTS, YDEGEE. CDR3 length equals 15 residues. TCRdb keeps only in-frame clones here, not all; method: immunoSEQ multiplex PCR. The repertoire holds roughly 100,000 clones, less than 96% seen once, with 0.35% to 0.45% in the top ten. This sequence joins TRBV5-8 and TRBJ2-1, with TRBD2 matching over 10 bases. Input material: T cells isolated from PBMCs. The sequence came from a human donor in good health. The CDR3 loop reads CASSAGTSEYNEQFF. DNA for the CDR3: TGTGCCAGCAGCGCCGGGACTAGCGAATACAATGAGCAGTTCTTC.